This T cell receptor (beta chain) emerged from a study of beta chain features in type 1 diabetes listed by TCRdb under 2018. For the wider study: Mean age, gender distribution, total cell number and subset yield were not different between patients and healthy donors. A total of 100 million to 110 million sorted cells were examined across all samples, and a strong correlation was observed between cell number per subset and RNA yield. The study compared the TCRB repertoires of sorted circulating CD4+ T cell subsets in recently diagnosed type 1 diabetes patients with those in matched healthy donors. Regulatory and stem cell-like memory subsets were isolated from only 8 patients and roughly eight healthy donors, whereas naive and central memory subsets came from all 30 or so donors.

From each donor, a single peripheral blood sample of about 100 mL on average was drawn into heparinised tubes. Using a panel that included CD45RO, CCR7, CD25, CD127, CD95 and CD27, naive, central memory, regulatory and stem cell-like memory CD4+ T cells were sorted on a BD FACSAria II. Purity was above 98% for every sorted population. PBMCs were separated immediately by Lymphoprep density gradient centrifugation and were stained directly, without being cultured. So that batch effects would be minimized, each experiment stained and sorted samples in pairs, pairing one healthy donor with one patient. This clone occurred a few times. The antigen it binds to is not known. No quality values exist for individual bases; no much larger clone is one base distant. The High Capacity cDNA Reverse Transcription Kit was used to reverse transcribe all of the isolated RNA, meaning that expressed TCRB transcripts were what got sequenced. Deep immunoSEQ sequencing was applied to naive, central memory and regulatory T cell samples, giving an average of approximately 4 million total reads per sample. After sorted cells were lysed in RLT buffer, RNA was extracted with DNase-treated RNeasy Micro or Mini kits, with the choice depending on cell number. Each cell subset was processed on its own to prevent cross-contamination, while patient and healthy donor samples were processed together. The immunoSEQ multiplex PCR was used to amplify TCRB sequences from cDNA, yielding 87-bp fragments that span the CDR3 region. The amplicons were sequenced using the Illumina HiSeq platform. The study's processing was this. Synthetic template baselines were used to correct PCR bias computationally, reads within Hamming distance 2 were collapsed together, and singletons that could not be merged were discarded. Reads were aligned against IMGT to assign V, D and J genes, CDR3 length and insertions or deletions at six rearrangement sites. Clonotype counts were normalized to sorted cell number within each subset before computing true diversity and Gini coefficients with the tcR R package. The overlap coefficient, calculated on TCRB nucleotide sequences, was used to measure repertoire sharing. Out-of-frame TCRB sequences from naive cells were analyzed as a proxy for the pre-selection repertoire. Imported from immuneACCESS, the table was reduced by TCRdb to in-frame sequences with V and J called. These copies leave out some clones; in studies compared against another copy, an unresolved V gene accounts for under half, and the cause of the remainder is not known. The DNA was the basis for D and trimming; V, J and clone size are from that table. This sample comprises 600,000 to 700,000 clones, around 11% of them detected only once. 0.095% to 0.15% of the sample is held by the ten biggest clonotypes.

The germline V gene (reference sequence) sets CDR1 to MNHEY and CDR2 to SMNVEV. Spanning cysteine to phenylalanine, the CDR3 consists of 18 amino acids. CDR3 DNA only is kept here, 54 bases in frame from base 1. V ends up 8 bases short and J 2 bases short, with an unmatched junction base count of 13. On the study overall, not on this receptor specifically: Naive, central memory and regulatory TCRB repertoires appeared to be more alike among patients than among healthy donors. Shorter templates might be favored by PCR, yet because patient and control samples were amplified and corrected together, any such skew would affect both groups equally. In all four CD4+ subsets, TCRB CDR3 length was moderately but significantly shorter in type 1 diabetes patients. Because the HLA sub-analyses included only small numbers of individuals, any influence of HLA type on TCRB rearrangement was left unresolved. Fewer insertions and more nucleotide deletions at VDJ recombination sites were observed in patients with type 1 diabetes, implying thymic rearrangement abnormalities. Because cDNA was sequenced instead of genomic DNA, activated cells with high expression could be over-represented, although the groups did not differ in activation or CD3 levels.

The origin of this receptor is a man aged 30-40 years with type 1 diabetes. Rearrangement joined TRBV27 to TRBJ2-6, with 9 bases aligning to TRBD1. Input material: naive CD4+ T cells from blood. What the cell subset or site label conveys for this sample: true naive CD4+ T cells. The CDR3 protein sequence reads: CASSDSGTGTTGANVLTF. The sequenced DNA is TGTGCCAGCTCAGACTCCGGGACAGGGACGACTGGGGCCAACGTCCTGACTTTC.